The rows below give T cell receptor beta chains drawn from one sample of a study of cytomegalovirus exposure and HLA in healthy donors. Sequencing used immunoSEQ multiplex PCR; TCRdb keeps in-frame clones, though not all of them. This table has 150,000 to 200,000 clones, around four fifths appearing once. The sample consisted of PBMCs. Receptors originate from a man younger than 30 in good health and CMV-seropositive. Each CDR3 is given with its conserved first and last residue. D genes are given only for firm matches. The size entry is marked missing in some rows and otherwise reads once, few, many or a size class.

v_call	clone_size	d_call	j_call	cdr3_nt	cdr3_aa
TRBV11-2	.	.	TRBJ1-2	TGTGCCAGCAGTTATACAGACAACTATGGCTACACCTTC	CASSYTDNYGYTF
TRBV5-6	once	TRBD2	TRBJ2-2	TGTGCCAGCGGCTTGGGACTAGTCGTCGGGGAGCTGTTTTTT	CASGLGLVVGELFF
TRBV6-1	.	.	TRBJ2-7	TGTGCCAGCAGTGACAGGGTCTACGAGCAGTACTTC	CASSDRVYEQYF
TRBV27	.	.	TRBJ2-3	TGTGCCAGCAGTTTATTACCTAACACAGATACGCAGTATTTT	CASSLLPNTDTQYF
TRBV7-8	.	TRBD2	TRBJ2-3	TGTGCCAGCAGCTACACTAGCGGGAGGGTGGACACAGATACGCAGTATTTT	CASSYTSGRVDTDTQYF
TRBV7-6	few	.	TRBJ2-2	TGTGCCAGCAGCGGGGACACCCTGGGCACCGGGGAGCTGTTTTTT	CASSGDTLGTGELFF
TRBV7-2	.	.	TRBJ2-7	TGTGCCAGCAGAGCTACTAGGAAAACCAGATACGAGCAGTACTTC	CASRATRKTRYEQYF
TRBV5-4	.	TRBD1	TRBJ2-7	TGTGCCAGCAGCCCTGTGACAGGGGGCTTAGACGAGCAGTACTTC	CASSPVTGGLDEQYF
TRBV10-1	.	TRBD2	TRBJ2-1	TGCGCCAGCGGAGGACTAGCGGCCAGCTCCTACAATGAGCAGTTCTTC	CASGGLAASSYNEQFF
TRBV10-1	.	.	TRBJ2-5	TGCGCCAGCAGTGGGTCAGGGGAAGAGACCCAGTACTTC	CASSGSGEETQYF
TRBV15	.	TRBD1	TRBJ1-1	TGTGCCACCAGCGCTAAACGACAGGGTGGCACTGAAGCTTTCTTT	CATSAKRQGGTEAFF
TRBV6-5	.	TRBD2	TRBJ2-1	TGTGCCAGCCAGGGGACTAGCGGGATCAATGAGCAGTTCTTC	CASQGTSGINEQFF
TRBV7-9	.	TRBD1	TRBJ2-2	TGTGCCAGCAGCTTAGTACAGGGGACCGGGGAGCTGTTTTTT	CASSLVQGTGELFF
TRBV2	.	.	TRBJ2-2	TGTGCCAGCAGCCTTTCGGGTACCGGGGAGCTGTTTTTT	CASSLSGTGELFF
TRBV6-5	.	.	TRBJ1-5	TGTGCCAGCAGGATGAACAGGGGCAATCAGCCCCAGCATTTT	CASRMNRGNQPQHF
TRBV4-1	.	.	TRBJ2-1	TGCGCCAGCAGCCAAGATGGAGATCTAGGCGAGCAGTTCTTC	CASSQDGDLGEQFF
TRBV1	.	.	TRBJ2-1	TGCACCAGCAGCCAAGGTTATAGCGCCGTCTCCTACAATGAGCAGTTCTTC	CTSSQGYSAVSYNEQFF
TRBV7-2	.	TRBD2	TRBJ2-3	TGTGCCAGCAGGTTCGGGGGGGATACGCAGTATTTT	CASRFGGDTQYF
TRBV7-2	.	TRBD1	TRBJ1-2	TGTGCCAGCAGCCCGAACTCCGGGACAGTGTTTAACTATGGCTACACCTTC	CASSPNSGTVFNYGYTF
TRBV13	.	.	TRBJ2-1	TGTGCCAGCAGGCAAGGCGGGCGGCAGAATGAGCAGCTCTTC	CASRQGGRQNEQLF
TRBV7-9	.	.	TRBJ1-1	TGTGCCAGCAGGAGAGCTGCAGGGAACACTGAAGCTTTCTTT	CASRRAAGNTEAFF
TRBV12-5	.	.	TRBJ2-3	TGTGCTAGTGGGAGGGATGGGAGCACAGATACGCAGTATTTT	CASGRDGSTDTQYF
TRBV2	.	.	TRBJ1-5	TGTGCCAGCAGTGAAGCTAAAGGGGGATTTCAGCCCCAGCATTTT	CASSEAKGGFQPQHF
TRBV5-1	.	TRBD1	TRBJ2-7	TGCGCCAGCAGCTCTGGACAGGGTGGATACGAGCAGTACTTC	CASSSGQGGYEQYF
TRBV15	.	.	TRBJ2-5	TGTGCCACCTCGGCGGATCAAGAGACCCAGTACTTC	CATSADQETQYF
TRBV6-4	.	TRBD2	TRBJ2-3	TGTGCCAGCAGTGATCCGCCGACTAGTGGGGGGGTGCATACGCAGTATTTT	CASSDPPTSGGVHTQYF
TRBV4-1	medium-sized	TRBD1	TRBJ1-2	TGCGCCAGCAGCTCCCGGACAGGGGACTACTATGGCTACACCTTC	CASSSRTGDYYGYTF
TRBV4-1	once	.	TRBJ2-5	TGCGCCAGCAGCCCCGGTGATGGAGGGGGGGCCCAGTACTTC	CASSPGDGGGAQYF
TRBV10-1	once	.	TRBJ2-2	TGCGCCAGCAGTAGCAGGGTAACCGGGGAGCTGTTTTTT	CASSSRVTGELFF
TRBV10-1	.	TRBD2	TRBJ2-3	TGCGCCAGCAGTGAGAGGACTAGTGGGGGTACGCAGTATTTT	CASSERTSGGTQYF
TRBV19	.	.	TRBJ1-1	TGTGCCAGTAGTAAAATAGCCGGCGGTGAAGCTTTCTTT	CASSKIAGGEAFF
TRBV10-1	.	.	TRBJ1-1	TGCGCCAGGGGCATGAGAGGGAGATTAATGAACACTGAAGCTTTCTTT	CARGMRGRLMNTEAFF
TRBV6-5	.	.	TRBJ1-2	TGTGCCAGCAGTTACTCTGCCAGGGCGGCGTATGGCTACACCTTC	CASSYSARAAYGYTF
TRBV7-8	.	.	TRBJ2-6	TGTGCCAGCAGCGTGAGTGGGGGGACTGGGGCCAACGTCCTGACTTTC	CASSVSGGTGANVLTF
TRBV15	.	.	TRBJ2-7	TGTGCCACCAGTGGCCACAGGGTCTGCGAGCAGTACTTC	CATSGHRVCEQYF
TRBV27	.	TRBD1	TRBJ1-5	TGTGCCAGCAGTGGCAGTCTCGGGACAGGGCAGTTCCATAGCAATCAGCCCCAGCATTTT	CASSGSLGTGQFHSNQPQHF
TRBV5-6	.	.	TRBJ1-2	TGTGCCAGCAGCAGCTACACAGGGTATAAAGGCTACACCTTC	CASSSYTGYKGYTF
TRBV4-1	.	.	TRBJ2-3	TGCGCCAGCAGCCAAGTCCCCGGAGATACGCAGTATTTT	CASSQVPGDTQYF
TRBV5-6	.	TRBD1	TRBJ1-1	TGTGCCAGCAGCTGGGGACAGGGGATAGGCACTGAAGCTTTCTTT	CASSWGQGIGTEAFF
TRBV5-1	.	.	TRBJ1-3	TGCGCCAGCAGCACCCTCGAAAGGGGCGGAAACACCATATATTTT	CASSTLERGGNTIYF
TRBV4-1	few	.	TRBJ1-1	TGCGCCAGCAGCCCCCCCATTTGGGGAGGACGGATGAACACTGAAGCTTTCTTT	CASSPPIWGGRMNTEAFF
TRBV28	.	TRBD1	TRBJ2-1	TGTGCCTCCCGGGCAGGGGGTTCTATTATGGAGCAGTTCTTC	CASRAGGSIMEQFF
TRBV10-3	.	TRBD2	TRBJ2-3	TGTGCCATCAGTGACGGGGGGAGACGCACAGATACGCAGTATTTT	CAISDGGRRTDTQYF
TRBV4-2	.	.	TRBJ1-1	TGTGCCAGCAGCCAAGGCCGGACTGAAGCTTTCTTT	CASSQGRTEAFF
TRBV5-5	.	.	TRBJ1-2	TGTGCCAGCAGCCGACAGGATCAGGTCTATGGCTACACCTTC	CASSRQDQVYGYTF
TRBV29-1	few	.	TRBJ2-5	TGCAGCGTAGCTAGTGGGGGGGCGCGGCAAGAGACCCAGTACTTC	CSVASGGARQETQYF
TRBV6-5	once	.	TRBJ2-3	TGTGCCAGCAGTCGGGGGGCACTCACAGATACGCAGTATTTT	CASSRGALTDTQYF
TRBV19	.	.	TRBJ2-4	TGTGCCAGTAGTATAGGATGGCAGGGTGGGAGGATAGCCAAAAACATTCAGTACTTC	CASSIGWQGGRIAKNIQYF
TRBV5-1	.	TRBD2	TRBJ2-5	TGCGCCAGCCTCGGGGGGGGAAAAGAGACCCAGTACTTC	CASLGGGKETQYF
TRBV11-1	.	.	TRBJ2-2	TGTGCCAGCAGCTTAGGGGACAGCGGGAGAGACACCGGGGAGCTGTTTTTT	CASSLGDSGRDTGELFF
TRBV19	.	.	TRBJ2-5	TGTGCCAGTAGTACAGGACTAAGCCGATATCCATGGGGGGAGACCCAGTACTTC	CASSTGLSRYPWGETQYF
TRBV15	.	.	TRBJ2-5	TGTGCCACCAAGGCAACTAGCCCTCCAGAGACCCAGTACTTC	CATKATSPPETQYF